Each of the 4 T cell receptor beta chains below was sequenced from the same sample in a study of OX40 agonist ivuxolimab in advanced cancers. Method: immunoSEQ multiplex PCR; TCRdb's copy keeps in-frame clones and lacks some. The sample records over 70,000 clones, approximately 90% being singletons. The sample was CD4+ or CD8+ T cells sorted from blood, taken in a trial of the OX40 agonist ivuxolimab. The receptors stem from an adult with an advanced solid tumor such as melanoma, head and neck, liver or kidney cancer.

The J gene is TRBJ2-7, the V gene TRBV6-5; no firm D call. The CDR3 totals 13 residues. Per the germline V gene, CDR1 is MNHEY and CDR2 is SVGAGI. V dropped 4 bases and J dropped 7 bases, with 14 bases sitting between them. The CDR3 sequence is CASSFSAAGEQYF. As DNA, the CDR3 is TGTGCCAGCAGTTTCAGCGCGGCCGGGGAGCAGTACTTC.

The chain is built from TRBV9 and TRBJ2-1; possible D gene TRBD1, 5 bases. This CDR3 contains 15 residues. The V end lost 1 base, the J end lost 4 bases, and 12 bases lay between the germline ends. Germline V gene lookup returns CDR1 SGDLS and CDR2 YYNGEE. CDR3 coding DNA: TGTGCCAGCAGCGTACTTCCCGACAGTTACAATGAGCAGTTCTTC. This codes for CASSVLPDSYNEQFF. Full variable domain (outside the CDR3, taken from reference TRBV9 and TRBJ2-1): DSGVTQTPKHLITATGQRVTLRCSPRSGDLSVYWYQQSLDQGLQFLIQYYNGEERAKGNILERFSAQQFPDLHSELNLSSLELGDSALYFCASSVLPDSYNEQFFGPGTRLTVL.

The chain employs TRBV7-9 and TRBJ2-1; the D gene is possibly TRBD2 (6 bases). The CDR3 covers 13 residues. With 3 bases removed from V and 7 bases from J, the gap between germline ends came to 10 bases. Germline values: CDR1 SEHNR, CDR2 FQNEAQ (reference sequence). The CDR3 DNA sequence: TGTGCCAGCAGCTTCTTGGGAGGAAATGAGCAGTTCTTC. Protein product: CASSFLGGNEQFF.

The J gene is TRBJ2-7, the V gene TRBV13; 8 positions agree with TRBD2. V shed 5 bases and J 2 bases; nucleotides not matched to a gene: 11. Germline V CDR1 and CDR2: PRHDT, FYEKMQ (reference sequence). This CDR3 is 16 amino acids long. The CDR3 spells CASSRKLAATTYEQYF. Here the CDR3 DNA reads TGTGCCAGCAGCCGAAAACTAGCGGCAACTACCTACGAGCAGTACTTC.